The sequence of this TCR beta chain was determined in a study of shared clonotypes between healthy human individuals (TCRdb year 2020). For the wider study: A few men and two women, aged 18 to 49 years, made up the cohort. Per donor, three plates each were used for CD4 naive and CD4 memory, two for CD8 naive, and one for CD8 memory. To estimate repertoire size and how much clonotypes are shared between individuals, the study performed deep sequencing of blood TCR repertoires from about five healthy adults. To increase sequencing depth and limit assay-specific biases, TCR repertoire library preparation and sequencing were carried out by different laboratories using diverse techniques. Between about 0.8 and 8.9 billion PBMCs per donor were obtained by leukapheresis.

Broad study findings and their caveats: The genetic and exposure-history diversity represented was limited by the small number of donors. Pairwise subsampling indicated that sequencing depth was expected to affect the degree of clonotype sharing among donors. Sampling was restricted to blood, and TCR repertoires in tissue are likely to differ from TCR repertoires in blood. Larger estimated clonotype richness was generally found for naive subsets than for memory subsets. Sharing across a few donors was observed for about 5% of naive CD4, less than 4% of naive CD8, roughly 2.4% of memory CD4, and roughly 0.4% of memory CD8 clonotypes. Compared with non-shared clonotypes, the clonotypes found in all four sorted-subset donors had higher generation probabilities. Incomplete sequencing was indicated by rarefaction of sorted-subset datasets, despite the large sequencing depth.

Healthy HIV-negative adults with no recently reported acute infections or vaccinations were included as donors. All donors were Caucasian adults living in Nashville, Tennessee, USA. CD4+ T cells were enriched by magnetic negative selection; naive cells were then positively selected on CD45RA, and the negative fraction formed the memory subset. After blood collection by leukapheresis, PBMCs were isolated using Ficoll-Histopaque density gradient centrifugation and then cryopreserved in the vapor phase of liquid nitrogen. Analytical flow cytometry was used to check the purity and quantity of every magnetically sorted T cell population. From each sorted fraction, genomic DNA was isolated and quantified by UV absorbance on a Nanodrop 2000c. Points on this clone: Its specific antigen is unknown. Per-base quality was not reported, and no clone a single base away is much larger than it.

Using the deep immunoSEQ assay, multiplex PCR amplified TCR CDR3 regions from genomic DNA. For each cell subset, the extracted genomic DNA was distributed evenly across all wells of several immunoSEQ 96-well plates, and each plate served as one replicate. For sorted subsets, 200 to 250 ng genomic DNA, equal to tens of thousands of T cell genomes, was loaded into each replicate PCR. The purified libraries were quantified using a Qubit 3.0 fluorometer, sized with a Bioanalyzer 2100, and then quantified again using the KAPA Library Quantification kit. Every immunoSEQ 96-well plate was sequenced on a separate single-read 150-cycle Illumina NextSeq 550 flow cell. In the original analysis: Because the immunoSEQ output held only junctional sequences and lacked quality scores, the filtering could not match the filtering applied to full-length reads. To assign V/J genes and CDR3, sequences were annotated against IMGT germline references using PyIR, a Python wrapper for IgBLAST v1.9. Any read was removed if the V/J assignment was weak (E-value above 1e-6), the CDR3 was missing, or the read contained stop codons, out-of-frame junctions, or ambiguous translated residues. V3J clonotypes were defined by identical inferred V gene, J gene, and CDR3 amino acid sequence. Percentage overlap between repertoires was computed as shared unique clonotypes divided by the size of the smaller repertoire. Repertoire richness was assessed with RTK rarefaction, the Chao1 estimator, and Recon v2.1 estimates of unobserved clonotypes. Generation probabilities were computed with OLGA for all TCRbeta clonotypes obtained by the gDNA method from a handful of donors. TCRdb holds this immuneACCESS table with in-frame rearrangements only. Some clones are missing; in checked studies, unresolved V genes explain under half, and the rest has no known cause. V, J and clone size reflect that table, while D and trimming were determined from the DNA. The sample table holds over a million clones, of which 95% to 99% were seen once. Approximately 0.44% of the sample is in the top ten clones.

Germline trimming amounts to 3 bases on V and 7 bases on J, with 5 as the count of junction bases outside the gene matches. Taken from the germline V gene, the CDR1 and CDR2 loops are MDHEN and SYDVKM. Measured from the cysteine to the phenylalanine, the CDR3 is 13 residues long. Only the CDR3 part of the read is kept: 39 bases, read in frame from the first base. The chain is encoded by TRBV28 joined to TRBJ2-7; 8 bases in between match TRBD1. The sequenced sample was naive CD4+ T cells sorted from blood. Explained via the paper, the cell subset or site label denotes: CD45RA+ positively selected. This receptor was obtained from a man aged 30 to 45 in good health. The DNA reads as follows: TGTGCCAGCAGTTTGACAGGGGTTAGTGAGCAGTACTTC. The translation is CASSLTGVSEQYF.